This entry lists 30 T cell receptor beta chains sequenced from one sample in a study of blood T cell repertoires in COVID-19. Method: immunoSEQ multiplex PCR; TCRdb's copy keeps in-frame clones and lacks some. The sample yields 200,000 to 250,000 clones, approximately 83% seen once. The sample consisted of peripheral blood. These receptors were taken from a woman in her 30s who had recovered from COVID-19.

The chain links TRBV10-1 to TRBJ2-7; no definite D call. The germline CDR1 and CDR2 sequences are WNHNN and SYGVQD (reference sequence). This CDR3 region has 17 residues. Trimming pared 0 bases from V and 1 base from J, leaving 16 bases between. This CDR3 is CASSESPSPGRSYEQYF. The CDR3 DNA reads as TGCGCCAGCAGTGAGTCCCCCTCCCCAGGTCGATCCTACGAGCAGTACTTC.

The rearrangement links TRBV6-1 to TRBJ2-7; D not resolved. Looked up from germline, CDR1 is MNHNS and CDR2 is SASEGT. V was clipped by 0 bases and J by 6 bases, with 6 bases between them. The CDR3 consists of 12 residues. The CDR3 loop is CASSEARREQYF. CDR3 bases: TGTGCCAGCAGTGAAGCGCGGCGCGAGCAGTACTTC.

The chain couples TRBV5-1 to TRBJ1-1; D gene uncertain. Trimming left V 0 bases short and J 1 base short, with 7 bases between. Germline CDR1 is SGHRS and CDR2 is YFSETQ. The CDR3 totals 14 residues. CDR3 coding DNA: TGCGCCAGCAGCTTGGACAGACCGAACACTGAAGCTTTCTTT. It translates to CASSLDRPNTEAFF.

The chain is built from TRBV9 and TRBJ1-6; the D gene is possibly TRBD1 (5 bases). Germline CDR1 is SGDLS and CDR2 is YYNGEE. V was cut by 6 bases and J by 1 base, with 14 bases left in between. This CDR3 has 16 residues. The CDR3 nucleotides are TGTGCCAGCACCGGAGGGGCCCAATCCTATAATTCACCCCTCCACTTT. Protein product: CASTGGAQSYNSPLHF.

V and J are TRBV7-9 and TRBJ2-2, with D unclear. The V end was cut by 5 bases, the J end by 7 bases, with 8 bases between. Germline lookup yields CDR1 SEHNR and CDR2 FQNEAQ (reference sequence). This CDR3 spans 12 amino acids. The CDR3 spells CASSPRSGELFF. Written as DNA, the CDR3 is TGTGCCAGCAGCCCCAGAAGCGGGGAGCTGTTTTTT.

The chain combines TRBV20-1 with TRBJ1-1, with D unclear. Trimming left V 2 bases short and J 10 bases short, with 11 bases between. CDR1 DFQATT and CDR2 SNEGSKA come from the germline V gene (reference sequence). The CDR3 consists of 11 residues. The CDR3 spells CSARILEGAFF. CDR3 nucleotide sequence: TGCAGTGCTAGAATTCTAGAGGGAGCTTTCTTT.

This clone was recorded once. V gene TRBV6-1 combines with J gene TRBJ2-5; 10 bases line up with TRBD2. The V gene end was trimmed by 2 bases and the J gene end by 3 bases; junction bases not matched to a gene: 3. Looked up from germline, CDR1 is MNHNS and CDR2 is SASEGT. There are 15 residues in the CDR3. CDR3 in DNA: TGTGCCAGCAGTGAATTCACTAGCGGGAAAGAGACCCAGTACTTC. Encoded protein: CASSEFTSGKETQYF.

The chain links TRBV5-1 to TRBJ2-1, with 8 bases matching TRBD1. There are 17 residues in the CDR3. The V gene's germline CDR1 is SGHRS and CDR2 YFSETQ. V shed 0 bases, J shed 2 bases, and the junction held 7 bases outside the gene matches. CDR3 sequence: CASSLAKTGEAYNEQFF. CDR3 DNA: TGCGCCAGCAGCTTGGCGAAGACAGGGGAGGCCTACAATGAGCAGTTCTTC. The whole variable domain, remainder taken from reference TRBV5-1 and TRBJ2-1, is KAGVTQTPRYLIKTRGQQVTLSCSPISGHRSVSWYQQTPGQGLQFLFEYFSETQRNKGNFPGRFSGRQFSNSRSEMNVSTLELGDSALYLCASSLAKTGEAYNEQFFGPGTRLTVL.

This rearrangement joins TRBV6-2 or TRBV6-3 to TRBJ2-7; D not resolved. CDR3 length equals 13 residues. Germline V gives CDR1 MNHEY, CDR2 SVGEGT. V dropped 2 bases and J dropped 5 bases, with 10 bases sitting between them. CDR3 in DNA: TGTGCCAGCAGTTACAGAGGTTGGAACGAGCAGTACTTC. It encodes CASSYRGWNEQYF.

The rearrangement uses TRBV2 and TRBJ1-2; 8 nucleotides match TRBD1. Germline CDR1 reads SNHLY; CDR2 reads FYNNEI. This CDR3 spans 15 amino acids. The V gene end was trimmed by 5 bases and the J gene end by 0 bases; junction bases not matched to a gene: 5. The CDR3 nucleotides are TGTGCCAGCAGTCCAGACAGGGGAGCTAACTATGGCTACACCTTC. Its protein product is CASSPDRGANYGYTF.

This clone was detected a few times. The genes are TRBV10-2 and TRBJ1-6; 7 nucleotides match TRBD1. The germline V gene has CDR1 WSHSY and CDR2 SAAADI. V shed 6 bases, J shed 5 bases, and the junction held 1 base outside the gene matches. The CDR3 has 13 amino acids. The CDR3 here is CASRDRNNSPLHF. The CDR3 DNA reads TGCGCCAGCAGGGACAGGAATAATTCACCCCTCCACTTT.

The chain carries TRBV11-1 and TRBJ1-1; TRBD1 agrees at 8 bases. CDR3 length: 15 amino acids. CDR1 and CDR2 (germline): SGHAT, FQDESV (reference sequence). After removal of 0 bases from V and 3 bases from J, the junction contained 3 bases not matched to a gene. CDR3 coding DNA: TGTGCCAGCAGCTTAGCAAGACAGGGGTACACTGAAGCTTTCTTT. Its protein is CASSLARQGYTEAFF.

The chain combines TRBV4-2 with TRBJ1-1, with TRBD1 matching 11 bases. V was clipped by 4 bases and J by 1 base; unmatched bases: 14. The CDR3 runs to 19 residues. Germline V gene lookup returns CDR1 LGHNA and CDR2 YNFKEQ. CDR3 DNA sequence: TGTGCCAGCAGCCCAAGGACAGGGGGCGATTCGGTCGCGAACACTGAAGCTTTCTTT. Translation gives CASSPRTGGDSVANTEAFF.

The V gene is TRBV1, the J gene TRBJ2-2; the table's TRBD2 call for D was not verified on the DNA. TRBV1 is a pseudogene. This CDR3 contains 14 residues. CDR3 sequence (DNA): TGCACCAGCAGCAAAGGGGGGGGCCCCGGGGAGCTGTTTTTT. Encoded protein: CTSSKGGGPGELFF.

In its sample, this clone was seen once. V gene TRBV5-4 combines with J gene TRBJ2-2; TRBD1 matches 12 bases. The CDR3 consists of 18 residues. V was pared by 3 bases and J by 2 bases, with 8 bases of the junction left unmatched. The germline V gene has CDR1 SGHNT and CDR2 YYREEE (reference sequence). CDR3 sequence reads: CASSSRDRGRVNTGELFF. The CDR3 coding sequence is TGTGCCAGCAGCTCGCGGGACAGGGGGCGCGTAAACACCGGGGAGCTGTTTTTT.

V gene TRBV6-5 combines with J gene TRBJ1-4, with D hard to call. CDR1 and CDR2 (germline): MNHEY, SVGAGI. The length of the CDR3 is 16 residues. With 2 bases removed from V and 0 bases from J, the gap between germline ends came to 10 bases. This CDR3 reads CASSYTQVATNEKLFF. CDR3 nucleotide sequence: TGTGCCAGCAGTTACACTCAGGTTGCAACTAATGAAAAACTGTTTTTT.

This chain uses TRBV9 with TRBJ2-2, with D maybe TRBD2 (5 bases). This CDR3 is built from 15 residues. In germline, CDR1 is SGDLS, CDR2 YYNGEE. The ends were cut back, 2 bases at V and 9 bases at J, with 17 bases in the middle. CDR3 region: CASSVRTDGVRELFF. The CDR3 DNA is TGTGCCAGCAGCGTCAGGACGGACGGGGTCAGGGAGCTGTTTTTT.

The V call is TRBV7-6, the J call TRBJ1-5, with a weak D call TRBD1 (6 bases). Trimming removed 4 bases at V and 7 bases at J, with 11 bases between. The V gene's germline CDR1 is SGHVS and CDR2 FNYEAQ. The CDR3 is 13 amino acids. CDR3 sequence (DNA): TGTGCCAGCAGCTCCCAACAGGGACAGCCCCAGCATTTT. Its protein product is CASSSQQGQPQHF.

The rearrangement joins TRBV7-2 to TRBJ1-5; 7 bases are a match to TRBD1. V shed 5 bases, J shed 3 bases, and the junction held 10 bases outside the gene matches. Looked up from germline, CDR1 is SGHTA and CDR2 is FQGNSA. CDR3 length: 16 residues. The chain's CDR3 is CASSVLGRGNNQPQHF. The CDR3 DNA reads as TGTGCCAGCAGCGTTCTAGGCAGGGGGAACAATCAGCCCCAGCATTTT.

V is TRBV5-4 and J is TRBJ1-2; 8 bases are a match to TRBD1. This CDR3 has 14 amino acids. Germline CDR1 reads SGHNT; CDR2 reads YYREEE (reference sequence). The trim removed 5 bases at V and 5 bases at J, leaving 8 bases unmatched. The CDR3 reads CASRMQGAPYGYTF. In nucleotides, the CDR3 is TGTGCCAGCAGAATGCAGGGGGCCCCGTATGGCTACACCTTC.

The rearrangement joins TRBV5-1 to TRBJ2-5; D unclear. V was trimmed by 0 bases and J by 2 bases, leaving 8 bases between them. In germline, CDR1 is SGHRS, CDR2 YFSETQ. This CDR3 region has 14 residues. This CDR3 reads CASSLGLLQETQYF. The CDR3 bases are TGCGCCAGCAGCTTGGGACTCTTACAAGAGACCCAGTACTTC.

The CDR3 here is CASSLYSGLNTEAFF. DNA of the CDR3: TGTGCCAGTAGCCTCTATAGCGGGCTGAACACTGAAGCTTTCTTT. The gene calls are TRBV19 and TRBJ1-1, with D hard to call. The CDR3 runs to 15 residues. V was pared by 6 bases and J by 0 bases, with 14 bases between. The germline V gene has CDR1 LNHDA and CDR2 SQIVND (reference sequence). The whole variable domain, remainder taken from reference TRBV19 and TRBJ1-1, is DGGITQSPKYLFRKEGQNVTLSCEQNLNHDAMYWYRQDPGQGLRLIYYSQIVNDFQKGDIAEGYSVSREKKESFPLTVTSAQKNPTAFYLCASSLYSGLNTEAFFGQGTRLTVV.

V is TRBV19 and J is TRBJ1-1; tentative D call: TRBD1 (5 bases). Trimming removed 6 bases at V and 5 bases at J, with 19 bases between. CDR3 length: 15 amino acids. Looked up from germline, CDR1 is LNHDA and CDR2 is SQIVND (reference sequence). The CDR3 nucleotides read TGTGCCAGTAGGACGCCGGGACCGGGGGGGACTGAAGCTTTCTTT. It yields the protein CASRTPGPGGTEAFF.

The chain uses TRBV9 and TRBJ2-1, with 9 bases aligning to TRBD2. Germline V gene data show CDR1 as SGDLS and CDR2 as YYNGEE. J was trimmed by 5 bases and V by 6 bases; bases with no gene match: 9. The CDR3 is 15 amino acids. CDR3 sequence reads: CASNLGGGAHNEQFF. DNA for the CDR3: TGTGCCAGCAACCTCGGCGGGGGGGCCCACAATGAGCAGTTCTTC. The complete variable domain, with remaining parts taken from reference TRBV9 and TRBJ2-1, reads DSGVTQTPKHLITATGQRVTLRCSPRSGDLSVYWYQQSLDQGLQFLIQYYNGEERAKGNILERFSAQQFPDLHSELNLSSLELGDSALYFCASNLGGGAHNEQFFGPGTRLTVL.

V is TRBV7-8 and J is TRBJ2-3; tentative D call: TRBD1 (6 bases). Germline V gene lookup returns CDR1 SGHVS and CDR2 FQNEAQ. Trimming removed 2 bases from V and 1 base from J, with 13 bases in between. The CDR3 is 16 residues long. Here the CDR3 DNA reads TGTGCCAGCAGCTTATATCAGGGGAAGGGCACAGATACGCAGTATTTT. Protein: CASSLYQGKGTDTQYF.

CDR3 bases: TGTGCCAGCAGTACAGGGCGCAGGGGTCAGCCCCAGCATTTT. This sequence encodes CASSTGRRGQPQHF. V usage is TRBV5-6 and J usage is TRBJ1-5; D possibly corresponds to TRBD1 (6 bases). This CDR3 spans 14 amino acids. Trimming took off 5 bases at V and 6 bases at J, with 15 bases between the two ends. CDR1 is SGHDT and CDR2 is YYEEEE in the germline V gene.

The rearrangement joins TRBV7-2 to TRBJ1-2; no clear D. Trimming stripped 1 base from V and 7 bases from J, with 10 bases between. CDR3 length equals 13 residues. Germline V gene lookup returns CDR1 SGHTA and CDR2 FQGNSA. CDR3 DNA: TGTGCCAGCAGCTTAGGTTATCGGTTTGGCTACACCTTC. Protein: CASSLGYRFGYTF.

The chain is built from TRBV5-4 and TRBJ2-3; 7 bases align to TRBD1. The junction had 7 bases not matched to a gene; V was cut back by 2 bases and J by 4 bases. The CDR3 consists of 15 residues. Germline V lookup: CDR1 SGHNT, CDR2 YYREEE (reference sequence). For the CDR3, the DNA is TGTGCCAGCAGCTTAAGGACAGGTGGGGCAGATACGCAGTATTTT. As protein: CASSLRTGGADTQYF.

The chain combines TRBV28 with TRBJ1-1; a possible D gene is TRBD1 (5 bases). Germline CDR1 is MDHEN and CDR2 is SYDVKM. CDR3 length equals 15 residues. V lost 11 bases and J 6 bases, leaving 25 bases between the germline ends. The CDR3 sequence is CAVAATDLPPAEAFF. The CDR3, as DNA: TGTGCCGTCGCGGCGACAGACCTACCCCCCGCTGAAGCTTTCTTT. The full variable domain, completed using reference TRBV28 and TRBJ1-1, is DVKVTQSSRYLVKRTGEKVFLECVQDMDHENMFWYRQDPGLGLRLIYFSYDVKMKEKGDIPEGYSVSREKKERFSLILESASTNQTSMYLCAVAATDLPPAEAFFGQGTRLTVV.

This clone has only one observation. This chain links TRBV6-1 with TRBJ1-4; 7 bases align to TRBD1. Trimming took 3 bases from V and 11 from J; bases not matched to a gene: 12. Per germline, CDR1 MNHNS and CDR2 SASEGT. The CDR3 consists of 15 residues. In DNA form, the CDR3 reads TGTGCCAGCAGTGAGCAGCCAGGGGGAGTGGGGAAACTGTTTTTT. This gives the protein CASSEQPGGVGKLFF.